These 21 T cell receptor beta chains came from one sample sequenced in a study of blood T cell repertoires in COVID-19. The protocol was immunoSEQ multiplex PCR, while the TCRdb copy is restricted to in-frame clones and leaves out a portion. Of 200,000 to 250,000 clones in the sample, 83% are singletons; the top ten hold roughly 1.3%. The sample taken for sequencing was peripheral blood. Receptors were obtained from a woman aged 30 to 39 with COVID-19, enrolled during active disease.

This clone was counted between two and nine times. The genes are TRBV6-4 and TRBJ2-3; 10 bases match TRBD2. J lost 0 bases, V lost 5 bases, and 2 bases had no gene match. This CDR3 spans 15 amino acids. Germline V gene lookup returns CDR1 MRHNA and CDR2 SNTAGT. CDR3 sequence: CASSLTSGSTDTQYF. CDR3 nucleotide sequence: TGTGCCAGCAGTTTGACTAGCGGGAGCACAGATACGCAGTATTTT.

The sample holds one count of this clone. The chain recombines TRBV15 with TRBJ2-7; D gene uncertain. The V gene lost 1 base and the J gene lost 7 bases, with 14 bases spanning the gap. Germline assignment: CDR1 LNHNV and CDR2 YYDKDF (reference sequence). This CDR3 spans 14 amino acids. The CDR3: CATSRADRPGEQYF. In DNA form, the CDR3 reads TGTGCCACCAGCAGAGCAGACCGCCCCGGGGAGCAGTACTTC.

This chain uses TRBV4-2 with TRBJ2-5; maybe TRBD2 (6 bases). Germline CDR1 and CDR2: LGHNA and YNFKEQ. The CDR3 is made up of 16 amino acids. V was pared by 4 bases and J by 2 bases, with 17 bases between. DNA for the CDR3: TGTGCCAGCAGCCTAGTAATAGCAGGGAGGCAAGAGACCCAGTACTTC. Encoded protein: CASSLVIAGRQETQYF.

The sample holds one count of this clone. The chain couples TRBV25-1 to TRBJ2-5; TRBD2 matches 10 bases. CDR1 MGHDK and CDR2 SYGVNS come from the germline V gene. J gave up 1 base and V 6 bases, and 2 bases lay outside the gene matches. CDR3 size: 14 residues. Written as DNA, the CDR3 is TGTGCCAGCAGCCGACTAGCGGGCCAAGAGACCCAGTACTTC. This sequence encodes CASSRLAGQETQYF.

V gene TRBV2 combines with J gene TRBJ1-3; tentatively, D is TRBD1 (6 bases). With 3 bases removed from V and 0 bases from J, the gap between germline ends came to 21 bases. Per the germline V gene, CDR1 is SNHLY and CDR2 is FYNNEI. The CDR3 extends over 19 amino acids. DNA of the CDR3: TGTGCCAGCAGTGACACCCTGAGCTGGACAGCTAGCTCTGGAAACACCATATATTTT. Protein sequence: CASSDTLSWTASSGNTIYF.

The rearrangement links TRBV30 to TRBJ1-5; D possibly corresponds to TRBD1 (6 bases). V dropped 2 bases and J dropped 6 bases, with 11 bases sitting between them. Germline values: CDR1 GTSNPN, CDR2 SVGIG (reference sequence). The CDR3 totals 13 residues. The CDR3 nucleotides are TGTGCCTGGAGTCAGGGGATAGCTCAGCCCCAGCATTTT. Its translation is CAWSQGIAQPQHF.

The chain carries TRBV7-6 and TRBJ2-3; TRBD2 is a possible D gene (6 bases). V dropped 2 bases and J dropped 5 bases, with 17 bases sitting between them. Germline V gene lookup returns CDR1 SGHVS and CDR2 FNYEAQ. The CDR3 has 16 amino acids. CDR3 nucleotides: TGTGCCAGCAGCTTATCCCGGGGGATCTTCGGAGATACGCAGTATTTT. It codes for CASSLSRGIFGDTQYF.

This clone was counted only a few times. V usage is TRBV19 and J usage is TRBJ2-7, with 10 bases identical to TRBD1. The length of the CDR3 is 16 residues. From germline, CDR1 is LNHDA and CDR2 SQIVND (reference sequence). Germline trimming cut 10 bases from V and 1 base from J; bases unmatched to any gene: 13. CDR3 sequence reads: CATQPRGQGISYEQYF. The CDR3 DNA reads TGTGCCACCCAACCTCGGGGACAGGGGATATCCTACGAGCAGTACTTC.

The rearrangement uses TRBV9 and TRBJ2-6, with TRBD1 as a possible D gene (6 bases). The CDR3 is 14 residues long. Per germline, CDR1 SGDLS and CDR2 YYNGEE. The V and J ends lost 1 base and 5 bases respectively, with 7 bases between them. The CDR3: CASSVQGRANVLTF. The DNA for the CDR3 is TGTGCCAGCAGCGTACAGGGGCGGGCCAACGTCCTGACTTTC.

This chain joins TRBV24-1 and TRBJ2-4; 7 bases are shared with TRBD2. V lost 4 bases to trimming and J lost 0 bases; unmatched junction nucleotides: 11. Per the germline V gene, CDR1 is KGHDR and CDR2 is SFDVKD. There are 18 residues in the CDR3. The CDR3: CATSEEGSGGIAKNIQYF. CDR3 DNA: TGTGCCACCAGTGAGGAGGGGTCCGGGGGGATAGCCAAAAACATTCAGTACTTC.

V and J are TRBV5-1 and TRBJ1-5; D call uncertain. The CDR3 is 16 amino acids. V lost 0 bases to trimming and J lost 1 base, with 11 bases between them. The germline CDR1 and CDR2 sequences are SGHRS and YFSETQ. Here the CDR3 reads CASSLEPSPSNQPQHF. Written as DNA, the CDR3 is TGCGCCAGCAGCTTGGAGCCATCTCCAAGCAATCAGCCCCAGCATTTT.

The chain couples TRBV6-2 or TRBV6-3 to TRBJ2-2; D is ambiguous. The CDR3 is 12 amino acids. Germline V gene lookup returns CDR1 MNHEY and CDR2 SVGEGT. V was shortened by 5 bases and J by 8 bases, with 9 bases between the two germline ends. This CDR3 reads CASSPLSGELFF. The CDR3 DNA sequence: TGTGCCAGCAGTCCCCTCTCGGGGGAGCTGTTTTTT.

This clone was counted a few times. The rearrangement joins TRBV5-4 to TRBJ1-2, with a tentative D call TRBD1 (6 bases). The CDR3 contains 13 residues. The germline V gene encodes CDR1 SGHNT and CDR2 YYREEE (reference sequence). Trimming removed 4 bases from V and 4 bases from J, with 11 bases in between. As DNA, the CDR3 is TGTGCCAGCAGCCAGGCGGGGGCCTATGGCTACACCTTC. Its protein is CASSQAGAYGYTF.

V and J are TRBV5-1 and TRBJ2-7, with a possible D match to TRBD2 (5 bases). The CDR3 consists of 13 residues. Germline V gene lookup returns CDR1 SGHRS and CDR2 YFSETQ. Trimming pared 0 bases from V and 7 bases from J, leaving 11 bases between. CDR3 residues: CASSLEGPGEQYF. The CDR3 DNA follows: TGCGCCAGCAGCTTGGAGGGCCCGGGGGAGCAGTACTTC.

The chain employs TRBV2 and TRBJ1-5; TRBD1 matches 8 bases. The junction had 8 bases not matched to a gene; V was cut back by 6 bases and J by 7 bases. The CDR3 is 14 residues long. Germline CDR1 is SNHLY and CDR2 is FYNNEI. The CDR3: CASSPLTGVQPQHF. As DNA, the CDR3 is TGTGCCAGCAGCCCCTTGACAGGGGTCCAGCCCCAGCATTTT.

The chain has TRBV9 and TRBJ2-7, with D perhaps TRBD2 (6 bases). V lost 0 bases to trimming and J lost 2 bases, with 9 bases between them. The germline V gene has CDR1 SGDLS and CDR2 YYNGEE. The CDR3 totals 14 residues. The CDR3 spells CASSVGGKTYEQYF. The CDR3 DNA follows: TGTGCCAGCAGCGTAGGCGGGAAAACCTACGAGCAGTACTTC.

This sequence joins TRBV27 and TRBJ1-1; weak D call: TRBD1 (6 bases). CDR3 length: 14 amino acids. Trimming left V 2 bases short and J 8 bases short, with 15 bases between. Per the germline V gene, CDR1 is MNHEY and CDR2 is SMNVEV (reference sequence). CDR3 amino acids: CASSLRTQGIEAFF. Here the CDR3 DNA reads TGTGCCAGCAGTTTAAGAACACAGGGAATCGAAGCTTTCTTT.

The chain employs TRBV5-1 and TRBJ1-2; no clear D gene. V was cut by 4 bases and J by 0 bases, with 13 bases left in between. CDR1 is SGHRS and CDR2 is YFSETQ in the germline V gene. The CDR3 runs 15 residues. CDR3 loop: CASSNSPSANYGYTF. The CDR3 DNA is TGCGCCAGCAGCAATTCCCCTTCGGCTAACTATGGCTACACCTTC.

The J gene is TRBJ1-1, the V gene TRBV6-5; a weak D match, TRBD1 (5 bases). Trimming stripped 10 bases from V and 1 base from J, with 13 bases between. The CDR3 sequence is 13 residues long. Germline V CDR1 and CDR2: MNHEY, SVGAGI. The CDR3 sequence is CATHRTENTEAFF. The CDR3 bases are TGTGCCACCCACAGGACGGAGAACACTGAAGCTTTCTTT.

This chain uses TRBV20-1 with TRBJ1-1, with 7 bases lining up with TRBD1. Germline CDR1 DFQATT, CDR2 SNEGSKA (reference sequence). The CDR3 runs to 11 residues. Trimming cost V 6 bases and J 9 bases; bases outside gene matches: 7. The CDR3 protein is CSAARDSKAFF. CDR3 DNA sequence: TGCAGTGCCGCGAGGGACAGCAAAGCTTTCTTT.

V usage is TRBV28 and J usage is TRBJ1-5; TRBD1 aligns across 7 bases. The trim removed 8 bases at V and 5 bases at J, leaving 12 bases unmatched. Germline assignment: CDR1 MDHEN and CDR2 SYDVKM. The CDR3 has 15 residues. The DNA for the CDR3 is TGTGCCAGCCAAAACCAGGGACAGAGAGATCAGCCCCAGCATTTT. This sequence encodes CASQNQGQRDQPQHF.